The rows below give T cell receptor beta chains drawn from one sample of a study of blood T cell repertoires in COVID-19. Clones were sequenced by immunoSEQ multiplex PCR, and TCRdb holds only the in-frame ones, with some missing. Of 250,000 to 300,000 clones in the sample, almost 90% were seen once. Input material: peripheral blood. The receptors originated from a woman aged 55 to 70 with COVID-19, enrolled during active disease. Both conserved end residues are part of each CDR3. The order of the fields is CDR3 length, clone size, V gene, D gene, J gene, CDR3 protein, CDR3 DNA. D genes are given only for firm matches. Some rows mark clone size as missing; the rest say once, few, many or name a class of expanded clone.

>15|-|TRBV6-5|TRBD1|TRBJ1-5
CASRNGDRADQPQHF
TGTGCCAGCAGAAACGGCGACAGGGCTGATCAGCCCCAGCATTTT
>15|once|TRBV6-2/TRBV6-3|-|TRBJ1-5
CASSNRQSINQPQHF
TGTGCCAGCAGTAATAGACAATCAATCAATCAGCCCCAGCATTTT
>16|-|TRBV5-5|-|TRBJ2-7
CASSLGIREGGYEQYF
TGTGCCAGCAGCTTGGGAATACGAGAAGGGGGCTACGAGCAGTACTTC
>14|-|TRBV7-6|TRBD1|TRBJ1-6
CASSRQGVNSPLHF
TGTGCCAGCAGCAGACAGGGGGTGAATTCACCCCTCCACTTT
>14|-|TRBV28|TRBD1|TRBJ1-1
CASSFGQGGTEAFF
TGTGCCAGCAGTTTTGGGCAGGGGGGCACTGAAGCTTTCTTT
>15|once|TRBV6-5|TRBD2|TRBJ2-2
CASTPRGGRTGELFF
TGTGCCAGCACTCCGCGGGGGGGCCGGACCGGGGAGCTGTTTTTT
>11|-|TRBV7-2|-|TRBJ2-7
CASSLRYEQYF
TGTGCCAGCAGCTTACGTTACGAGCAGTACTTC
>13|-|TRBV30|TRBD1|TRBJ1-2
CASRQGANYGYTF
TGTGCCTCCAGACAGGGGGCCAACTATGGCTACACCTTC
>15|-|TRBV7-3|-|TRBJ2-3
CASSQGMGDKDTQYF
TGTGCCAGCAGCCAGGGCATGGGCGATAAAGATACGCAGTATTTT
>17|-|TRBV7-2|TRBD1|TRBJ1-3
CASSPEGTGNSGNTIYF
TGTGCCAGCAGCCCCGAGGGGACAGGCAACTCTGGAAACACCATATATTTT
>15|-|TRBV7-2|TRBD1|TRBJ1-5
CASSWTGGAGQPQHF
TGTGCCAGCAGCTGGACAGGGGGCGCCGGTCAGCCCCAGCATTTT